The subject of this entry is one T cell receptor (beta chain). This clonotype was detected a few times. Its antigen is currently not known. Relative to the germline gene, one junction end is altered; a read error may explain this. The data are from a study of blood T cells in healthy people across ages (dated by TCRdb to between 2015 and 2017). Describing the broader study: In model experiments, template switching captured about one uniquely barcoded TCR beta cDNA molecule for every two T cells. To track age-related changes in TCR beta repertoire diversity, the study relied on deep sequencing normalized with unique cDNA molecular identifiers. The donors were split into four age groups: young (average 16 years), middle-aged (roughly 39), aged (62) and long-lived (about 82). To avoid experimental bias, donors of different ages were spread randomly across the sequencing lanes. Using the same blood draw, the study looked at two additional independent replicas of 1 million unique cDNA reads for two donors, one aged 18 to 30 and the other aged 80 or older. The full study reports these points: There was a strong correlation between observed TCR beta diversity and the percentage of naive T cells measured by flow cytometry. Compared with the aged group, the long-lived group had more naive CD4+ T cells, fewer expanded clones and increased TCR diversity, suggesting age selection. The CMV infection status of donors was not known, potentially confounding age-related changes in expanded clonotypes. Conclusive comparison of naive and antigen-experienced compartments was prevented by the profiling of bulk unsorted PBMCs. Observed TCR beta diversity per million T cells fell roughly linearly with age, and a significant reduction was already apparent by age roughly 40. Total diversity estimates from one million sequenced T cells were considered lower bounds and underestimates.

The germline V gene encodes CDR1 MNHEY and CDR2 SMNVEV (reference sequence). From the cysteine through the phenylalanine, the CDR3 covers 15 amino acids. Of the read, only the CDR3 DNA is kept; its 45 bases are in frame from base 1. The library was produced with 5' RACE. The sequencing machine was an Illumina HiSeq 2500. The second PCR ran for roughly 7 to 12 cycles and used a J-beta primer mix along with a sample-barcoded 5' primer. A template-switch 5' adaptor carrying 12 random nucleotides introduced a unique molecular identifier onto each TCR beta cDNA molecule. At least 2.5 million CDR3-containing paired-end reads were obtained from each sample. The Mint cDNA synthesis kit, primed by a TRBC-specific oligonucleotide, was used to synthesize first-strand cDNA from all RNA. All cDNA was treated with uracil-DNA glycosylase and then went through a first 18-cycle PCR with the universal primers M1SS and BC2_uni_R. The published analysis was carried out like this. For normalization, 1 million high-quality reads, each with a distinct molecular identifier, were randomly selected from each sample. Instead of being binned into consensus sequences, reads with shared molecular identifiers were discarded. MiTCR, with a Q25 quality threshold and the strictest error-elimination algorithm, was used for CDR3 identification, clonotype clustering and error correction. A nonparametric unseen species model with Euler transformation was used to estimate a lower bound on total TCR beta diversity. TCRdb reworked the public reads: Q25 trimming with fastp, MiXCR clone assembly, productive beta chains retained. Identical CDR3 proteins give one entry, which carries the most common genes and DNA. In this record, the V and J calls reflect TCRdb's handling and not the investigators' own analysis. The sample table lists fewer than 2,000,000 distinct CDR3 sequences, 30% to 35% of them with a count of one. The ten largest clones take up 11% of the sample.

Donors were 39 systemically healthy Caucasian individuals from Russia aged 6 to 90 years. Around 10 milliliters of peripheral blood were collected from each donor into EDTA-treated Vacutainer tubes. Ficoll-Paque density-gradient centrifugation was used to isolate PBMCs, with at least 7 million per sample. Total RNA was extracted from PBMCs with Trizol reagent, with at least 6 micrograms obtained per sample. For every donor, an aliquot of PBMCs went through flow cytometry to measure the percentages of naive CD45RAhigh/CD27high T cells. The chain uses TRBV27 and TRBJ1-1, with TRBD1 tentatively as D gene (6 bases match). The clonotype comes from a woman aged 25-40 years in good health. Input material: blood. The CDR3 corresponds to CASSPGQSLKTEAFF. The bases are TGTGCCAGCAGTCCCGGACAGTCCCTGAAGACTGAAGCTTTCTTT.